This is a list of T cell receptor beta chains from one sample in a study of shared clonotypes between healthy human individuals. TCRdb's copy holds only in-frame clones and misses some; the assay was immunoSEQ multiplex PCR. The sample lists roughly 2 million clones, roughly 94% seen once, with roughly 1.1% in the top ten. The sequencing input was naive CD8+ T cells sorted from blood. Source of these receptors: a man between 18 and 29 years old in good health. The CDR3 runs from the conserved cysteine through the conserved F or W. A D gene is named only where the DNA matches it firmly. Some rows have no size entry. The others give once, few or many, or a class for an expanded clone.

j_call d_call clone_size v_call cdr3_aa cdr3_nt
TRBJ2-7 - - TRBV5-4 CASSFDGSYEQYF TGTGCCAGCAGCTTTGATGGTTCCTACGAGCAGTACTTC
TRBJ1-2 - - TRBV9 CASSPGPYGHTF TGTGCCAGCAGCCCAGGTCCTTATGGCCACACCTTC
TRBJ1-4 TRBD1 - TRBV6-6 CASSYSGQEFREKLFF TGTGCCAGCAGTTACTCGGGACAGGAATTTCGCGAAAAACTGTTTTTT
TRBJ2-7 TRBD1 - TRBV29-1 CSVEDRTGAWNEQYF TGCAGCGTTGAAGATCGAACAGGGGCTTGGAACGAGCAGTACTTC
TRBJ2-5 TRBD2 - TRBV25-1 CASSDPAGGPTQETQYF TGTGCCAGCAGTGACCCCGCGGGGGGCCCTACCCAAGAGACCCAGTACTTC
TRBJ2-7 - - TRBV19 CASSIVEPGGLYEQYF TGTGCCAGTAGTATAGTGGAACCGGGGGGCCTCTACGAGCAGTACTTC
TRBJ2-3 - - TRBV11-3 CASSLATGRAQYF TGTGCCAGCAGCTTAGCAACAGGACGAGCGCAGTATTTT
TRBJ2-7 TRBD2 - TRBV5-4 CASSFTGLAGDEQYF TGTGCCAGCAGCTTTACGGGACTAGCGGGAGACGAGCAGTACTTC
TRBJ2-2 - once TRBV6-5 CASSFTGGGGELFF TGTGCCAGCAGTTTCACAGGGGGGGGCGGGGAGCTGTTTTTT
TRBJ1-1 - - TRBV7-6 CASSLFREGTEAFF TGTGCCAGCAGCTTGTTCAGGGAGGGTACTGAAGCTTTCTTT
TRBJ1-2 - - TRBV28 CASSPLRQAVRGYTF TGTGCCAGCAGTCCACTGAGACAGGCCGTCCGAGGCTACACCTTC
TRBJ2-1 TRBD2 - TRBV7-6 CASSSTLAGGNEQFF TGTGCCAGCAGCTCGACACTAGCGGGAGGCAATGAGCAGTTCTTC
TRBJ2-2 - - TRBV28 CASSPPWGSSGELFF TGTGCCAGCAGTCCCCCGTGGGGGTCGTCCGGGGAGCTGTTTTTT
TRBJ1-2 - - TRBV19 CASRDLGYTF TGTGCCAGTAGAGACTTGGGCTACACCTTC
TRBJ2-7 TRBD1 - TRBV6-5 CASSYEAGTAYEQYF TGTGCCAGCAGTTACGAAGCCGGGACAGCCTACGAGCAGTACTTC
TRBJ2-7 TRBD1 - TRBV27 CASSRGQGAYEQYF TGTGCCAGCAGCCGGGGACAGGGGGCTTACGAGCAGTACTTC
TRBJ2-2 - - TRBV7-6 CASSLGTVNTGELFF TGTGCCAGCAGCTTAGGGACCGTGAACACCGGGGAGCTGTTTTTT
TRBJ1-6 - - TRBV14 CASSRDLYNSPLHF TGTGCCAGCAGCCGGGACCTATATAATTCACCCCTCCACTTT
TRBJ1-5 TRBD1 - TRBV11-2 CASGQGNQPQHF TGTGCCAGTGGACAGGGCAATCAGCCCCAGCATTTT
TRBJ2-7 TRBD1 - TRBV5-4 CASSPPDRAHEQYF TGTGCCAGCAGCCCCCCCGACAGGGCCCACGAGCAGTACTTC
TRBJ2-1 TRBD2 - TRBV5-1 CASSLVPEREGRNEQFF TGCGCCAGCAGCCTGGTGCCTGAGCGGGAGGGCCGCAATGAGCAGTTCTTC
TRBJ2-7 - - TRBV28 CASSLLGESYEQYF TGTGCCAGCAGTTTATTAGGGGAAAGCTACGAGCAGTACTTC
TRBJ1-3 - once TRBV11-3 CASSLDRGWTSGNTIYF TGTGCCAGCAGCTTAGATAGGGGATGGACGTCTGGAAACACCATATATTTT
TRBJ2-7 - - TRBV4-1 CASGSYLGGGYEQYF TGCGCCAGCGGATCGTACCTTGGGGGAGGCTACGAGCAGTACTTC
TRBJ2-3 TRBD2 - TRBV6-5 CASSYGGGGDTQYF TGTGCCAGCAGTTACGGCGGGGGGGGAGATACGCAGTATTTT
TRBJ2-1 - - TRBV7-9 CASSTGDSYNEQFF TGTGCCAGCAGCACGGGAGACTCCTACAATGAGCAGTTCTTC
TRBJ2-5 - - TRBV29-1 CSVSVGAQYF TGCAGCGTCTCTGTGGGGGCCCAGTACTTC
TRBJ2-5 - - TRBV7-9 CASSLAKEETQYF TGTGCCAGCAGCTTAGCTAAGGAAGAGACCCAGTACTTC
TRBJ2-7 TRBD2 - TRBV27 CASSFSGKTTKQYF TGTGCCAGCAGTTTTAGCGGGAAGACGACGAAGCAGTACTTC
TRBJ2-2 - - TRBV5-3 CARSLSGRGCTEWDTGELFF TGTGCCAGAAGCTTGTCAGGGCGGGGTTGTACGGAGTGGGACACCGGGGAGCTGTTTTTT
TRBJ1-4 - - TRBV9 CASSPGGSTNEKLFF TGTGCCAGCAGCCCAGGAGGATCTACTAATGAAAAACTGTTTTTT
TRBJ2-1 - once TRBV2 CASSGPYNEQFF TGTGCCAGCAGCGGGCCCTACAATGAGCAGTTCTTC
TRBJ1-6 - - TRBV7-8 CASSWGVGLDSPLHF TGTGCCAGCAGCTGGGGGGTAGGGTTGGATTCACCCCTCCACTTT
TRBJ2-5 - - TRBV5-6 CASSPPGGSGETQYF TGTGCCAGCAGCCCGCCAGGAGGGAGCGGCGAGACCCAGTACTTC
TRBJ1-1 - - TRBV5-6 CASSSGFRNTEAFF TGTGCCAGCAGCTCGGGGTTTAGAAACACTGAAGCTTTCTTT
TRBJ1-1 - - TRBV4-1 CASSQGLREAFF TGCGCCAGCAGCCAAGGCCTGCGTGAAGCTTTCTTT
TRBJ1-4 - - TRBV6-6 CASSYRLGWDEKLFF TGTGCCAGCAGTTACAGGCTGGGATGGGATGAAAAACTGTTTTTT
TRBJ2-7 TRBD2 - TRBV4-1 CASSQALAGENEQYF TGCGCCAGCAGCCAAGCACTAGCGGGAGAGAACGAGCAGTACTTC
TRBJ1-5 TRBD1 - TRBV2 CASRDGQGSQPQHF TGTGCCAGCAGGGATGGACAGGGGAGTCAGCCCCAGCATTTT
TRBJ2-7 - - TRBV6-5 CASRAATSYEQYF TGTGCCAGCAGAGCGGCTACCTCCTACGAGCAGTACTTC
TRBJ2-7 - once TRBV30 CAWSFAGEQYF TGTGCCTGGAGTTTTGCGGGGGAGCAGTACTTC